These 28 T cell receptor beta chains were sequenced from one sample in a study of T cells in Graves' hyperthyroidism and ophthalmopathy. Amplification targeted TCR beta CDR3 regions from RNA transcripts. A first-round RT-PCR of the TCR CDR3 used the HTBI primer set. MiXCR, run by TCRdb on the multiplex PCR reads, gives a single entry per CDR3 protein. The sample carries approximately 590,000 distinct CDR3 sequences, roughly 50% recorded once. Material: peripheral blood or thyroid tissue (not recorded which). Receptor source: a woman aged 18-29 years with Graves' hyperthyroidism.

V gene TRBV5-4 combines with J gene TRBJ1-1; possible D gene TRBD1, 6 bases. There are 15 residues in the CDR3. In germline, CDR1 is SGHNT, CDR2 YYREEE (reference sequence). V was clipped by 1 base and J by 4 bases, with 14 bases between them. CDR3 coding DNA: TGTGCCAGCAGCTTGCCCTTCCACAGGGTCACTGAAGCTTTCTTT. Its protein product is CASSLPFHRVTEAFF.

This clonotype was counted only a few times. The genes are TRBV7-9 and TRBJ2-5, with 7 bases aligning to TRBD2. The V segment lost 2 bases and the J segment 5 bases; nucleotides outside the gene matches: 5. The CDR3 is 14 amino acids. Germline lookup yields CDR1 SEHNR and CDR2 FQNEAQ (reference sequence). CDR3 in DNA: TGTGCCAGCAGCTTAAGCGGGGCGCGGGAGACCCAGTACTTC. It encodes CASSLSGARETQYF.

V and J are TRBV20-1 and TRBJ1-2; D is ambiguous. This CDR3 is 15 amino acids long. CDR1 is DFQATT and CDR2 is SNEGSKA in the germline V gene (reference sequence). Trimming removed 0 bases at V and 8 bases at J, with 19 bases between. CDR3 region: CSARESPQRPIGYTF. DNA for the CDR3: TGCAGTGCTAGAGAGTCTCCACAGCGTCCCATAGGCTACACCTTC.

This clonotype was found a few times. One end of the junction does not line up with germline, which may come from a read error. The chain has TRBV2 and TRBJ1-2; D perhaps matches TRBD1 (5 bases). The V gene's germline CDR1 is SNHLY and CDR2 FYNNEI. CDR3 length: 15 amino acids. CDR3 protein: CASSSGTDPRYGYTF. CDR3 sequence (DNA): TGCGCCAGCAGTTCCGGGACCGATCCCCGTTATGGCTACACCTTC.

The rearrangement joins TRBV7-9 to TRBJ1-2, with D unresolved. Between the trimmed V and J ends, which lost 2 bases and 14 bases, there was a span of 15 bases. The length of the CDR3 is 12 residues. Germline V CDR1 and CDR2: SEHNR, FQNEAQ (reference sequence). CDR3 in amino acids: CASSLNGMGKTF. DNA for the CDR3: TGTGCCAGCAGCTTAAACGGGATGGGGAAGACCTTC.

This clonotype came up a few times. This chain connects TRBV12-3 or TRBV12-4 to TRBJ2-6, with 7 bases matching TRBD1. This CDR3 spans 16 amino acids. With V trimmed by 6 bases and J by 0 bases, 5 bases remained unmatched. The CDR3 sequence: CASSNRGGSGANVLTF. In DNA, the CDR3 is TGTGCCAGCAGCAACAGGGGCGGCTCTGGGGCCAACGTCCTGACTTTC.

This clonotype was observed a few times. The chain carries TRBV7-9 and TRBJ2-7; 14 positions agree with TRBD2. Trimming removed 5 bases from V and 5 bases from J; junction bases left unmatched: 5. Germline CDR1 is SEHNR and CDR2 is FQNEAQ (reference sequence). This CDR3 has 15 amino acids. The CDR3 bases are TGTGCCAGCAGCCAAGGGACTAGCGGGAGAGACGAGCAGTACTTC. As protein: CASSQGTSGRDEQYF.

The rearrangement joins TRBV7-9 to TRBJ1-6; TRBD1 might be the D (5 bases). With 3 bases removed from V and 9 bases from J, the gap between germline ends came to 15 bases. The CDR3 spans 15 residues. Looked up from germline, CDR1 is SEHNR and CDR2 is FQNEAQ (reference sequence). CDR3 nucleotides: TGTGCCAGCAGCTTGCGGGGGGAAGAGAGTTCACCCCTCCACTTT. It translates to CASSLRGEESSPLHF.

Ten or more counts support this clonotype. The chain joins TRBV20-1 to TRBJ1-1; weak D call: TRBD1 (5 bases). The CDR3 extends over 13 amino acids. Germline V lookup: CDR1 DFQATT, CDR2 SNEGSKA (reference sequence). Trimming removed 6 bases from V and 1 base from J, with 12 bases in between. This chain's CDR3 is CSAAGKRNTEAFF. As DNA, the CDR3 is TGCAGTGCGGCAGGGAAAAGGAACACTGAAGCTTTCTTT.

The chain couples TRBV7-2 to TRBJ2-7, with 9 bases matching TRBD1. Trimming took 4 bases from V and 5 from J; bases not matched to a gene: 9. This CDR3 is built from 15 residues. The germline V gene encodes CDR1 SGHTA and CDR2 FQGNSA. The CDR3 DNA follows: TGTGCCAGCAGCTGGGGACAGGGCGGCTCAGACGAGCAGTACTTC. Translating it yields CASSWGQGGSDEQYF.

This clonotype was detected only a few times. The V gene is TRBV6-6, the J gene TRBJ1-5; D is undetermined. The CDR3 has 16 residues. The germline V gene has CDR1 MNHNY and CDR2 SVGAGI (reference sequence). Trimming removed 6 bases at V and 0 bases at J, with 15 bases between. The CDR3 region has the DNA TGTGCCAGCAGCTCTTTACCGGGTTATAGCAATCAGCCCCAGCATTTT. Its translation: CASSSLPGYSNQPQHF.

Many counts were recorded for this clonotype. V and J are TRBV2 and TRBJ1-4; no definite D call. The germline CDR1 and CDR2 sequences are SNHLY and FYNNEI. This CDR3 spans 11 amino acids. V was clipped by 8 bases and J by 8 bases, with 9 bases between them. DNA of the CDR3: TGTGCCAGCGGCGTTACGGAAAAACTGTTTTTT. Translated: CASGVTEKLFF.

This sequence joins TRBV14 and TRBJ1-1, with D uncertain. The CDR3 covers 15 residues. CDR1 is SGHDN, CDR2 FVKESK, per germline. V was pared by 0 bases and J by 0 bases, with 8 bases between. The CDR3 protein is CASSQEVGMNTEAFF. The DNA of the CDR3 is TGTGCCAGCAGCCAAGAGGTGGGGATGAACACTGAAGCTTTCTTT.

A word on this clonotype: Its ends do not fully match the called genes, so a read error is possible. This chain links TRBV10-2 with TRBJ2-5; the match to TRBD2 covers 8 bases. This CDR3 is built from 16 residues. Per germline, CDR1 WSHSY and CDR2 SAAADI. As DNA, the CDR3 is TGTGCCAGTAGTAACCTCCCGGTCGGGGGGGACGTGACCCAGTACTTC. As protein: CASSNLPVGGDVTQYF.

The chain recombines TRBV24-1 with TRBJ2-7; weak D call: TRBD1 (7 bases). The length of the CDR3 is 14 residues. Germline values: CDR1 KGHDR, CDR2 SFDVKD. V was cut by 4 bases and J by 7 bases, with 16 bases left in between. The CDR3 loop is CATSDLLTGREQYF. For the CDR3, the DNA is TGTGCCACCAGTGACCTCTTGACAGGGAGGGAGCAGTACTTC.

This clonotype has just a few counts. V is TRBV12-3 or TRBV12-4 and J is TRBJ1-5; D remains ambiguous. There are 13 residues in the CDR3. Trimming took 2 bases from V and 4 from J, leaving 6 bases between them. CDR3 sequence (DNA): TGTGCCAGCAGTTTAAGGCAGAATCAGCCCCAGCATTTT. It specifies CASSLRQNQPQHF.

The V gene is TRBV25-1, the J gene TRBJ1-2, with 10 bases that match TRBD1. The CDR3 covers 15 residues. The V gene's germline CDR1 is MGHDK and CDR2 SYGVNS. Unmatched junction bases numbered 11, after V lost 6 bases and J lost 7 bases. CDR3 DNA: TGTGCCAGCAGCCAGACAGGGGGCGCATCCGTTGGCTACACCTTC. This translates into CASSQTGGASVGYTF.

V usage is TRBV29-1 and J usage is TRBJ1-4; D call uncertain. The CDR3 runs to 13 residues. The V and J ends lost 4 bases and 8 bases respectively, with 14 bases between them. Germline V gene data show CDR1 as SQVTM and CDR2 as ANQGSEA. This CDR3 is CSVGGFGGEKLFF. The CDR3 DNA is TGCAGCGTTGGAGGCTTCGGAGGCGAAAAACTGTTTTTT.

CDR3 loop: CASSKRALTWAGYTF. CDR3 nucleotide sequence: TGTGCCAGCAGCAAGAGGGCCCTAACTTGGGCTGGCTACACCTTC. The V call is TRBV7-3, the J call TRBJ1-2; no clear D. The CDR3 is 15 residues long. V was cut by 5 bases and J by 7 bases, with 20 bases left in between. CDR1 and CDR2 (germline): SGHTA, FQGTGA.

This rearrangement joins TRBV7-8 to TRBJ1-2; 8 bases map to TRBD1. The CDR3 covers 13 residues. CDR1 and CDR2 from the germline V gene are SGHVS and FQNEAQ. The junction had 7 bases not matched to a gene; V was cut back by 5 bases and J by 8 bases. CDR3 protein: CASSIRQGLGYTF. For the CDR3, the DNA is TGTGCCAGCAGCATACGACAGGGGCTCGGCTACACCTTC.

The rearrangement links TRBV2 to TRBJ2-5; weak D call: TRBD2 (5 bases). Germline V CDR1 and CDR2: SNHLY, FYNNEI. V was pared by 5 bases and J by 3 bases, with 19 bases between. The CDR3 extends over 16 amino acids. CDR3 protein: CASSSGTTPEKETQYF. CDR3 sequence (DNA): TGTGCCAGCAGTTCGGGAACCACACCGGAGAAAGAGACCCAGTACTTC.

The chain joins TRBV20-1 to TRBJ1-2, with TRBD1 matching 9 bases. Looked up from germline, CDR1 is DFQATT and CDR2 is SNEGSKA (reference sequence). J was trimmed by 7 bases and V by 1 base; bases with no gene match: 7. This CDR3 has 14 residues. CDR3 nucleotide sequence: TGCAGTGCTAGAGGGAACAGGGGGCGCGGTGGCTACACCTTC. Amino acids: CSARGNRGRGGYTF.

This clonotype was counted at least ten times. The V and J genes are TRBV29-1 and TRBJ2-7, with 7 bases lining up with TRBD1. The germline gives CDR1 SQVTM, CDR2 ANQGSEA. J was trimmed by 5 bases and V by 3 bases; bases with no gene match: 7. The CDR3 is made up of 13 amino acids. The CDR3 sequence: CSVDRQGSHEQYF. The CDR3 DNA follows: TGCAGCGTTGATCGACAGGGATCCCACGAGCAGTACTTC.

This clonotype came up a few times. The CDR3 coding sequence is TGTGCCAGCAGTTCGGGACAGGGGGTCAGAAAGGGCTACACCTTC. Amino acid sequence: CASSSGQGVRKGYTF. The V call is TRBV2, the J call TRBJ1-2; 11 bases map to TRBD1. Trimming cost V 5 bases and J 8 bases; bases outside gene matches: 10. Germline V gives CDR1 SNHLY, CDR2 FYNNEI. This CDR3 spans 15 amino acids. Supplemented by reference TRBV2 and TRBJ1-2, the full variable domain reads EPEVTQTPSHQVTQMGQEVILRCVPISNHLYFYWYRQILGQKVEFLVSFYNNEISEKSEIFDDQFSVERPDGSNFTLKIRSTKLEDSAMYFCASSSGQGVRKGYTFGSGTRLTVV.

There are many counts of this clonotype. V is TRBV10-3 and J is TRBJ1-4; D unclear. Per the germline V gene, CDR1 is ENHRY and CDR2 is SYGVKD. The CDR3 is made up of 14 amino acids. Trimming removed 0 bases from V and 1 base from J, with 3 bases in between. This CDR3 reads CAISESGTNEKLFF. CDR3 sequence (DNA): TGTGCCATCAGTGAGTCAGGAACTAATGAAAAACTGTTTTTT.

This clonotype was seen a few times. This chain joins TRBV5-1 and TRBJ2-7; either TRBD1 or TRBD2 may fit D (5 bases each). CDR3 size: 15 residues. Germline CDR1 is SGHRS and CDR2 is YFSETQ. The V and J ends lost 0 bases and 3 bases respectively, with 13 bases between them. CDR3 coding DNA: TGCGCCAGCAGCTTGGCCGATGGGGGAGTCTACGAGCAGTACTTC. Translation: CASSLADGGVYEQYF.

This clonotype was found many times. The rearrangement links TRBV25-1 to TRBJ2-7; 10 bases fit TRBD2. The CDR3 runs to 16 residues. Germline-derived CDR1 and CDR2 are MGHDK and SYGVNS. The V and J ends lost 4 bases and 1 base, in that order; junction bases with no gene match: 7. CDR3: CASSGGAGGLSYEQYF. In nucleotides, the CDR3 is TGTGCCAGCAGTGGCGGAGCGGGAGGGCTATCCTACGAGCAGTACTTC.

The genes are TRBV2 and TRBJ1-2; D gene uncertain. Trimming cost V 8 bases and J 7 bases, with 14 bases left between them. Germline V gene data show CDR1 as SNHLY and CDR2 as FYNNEI. The CDR3 is made up of 12 amino acids. DNA for the CDR3: TGTGCCAGCTCACCCGCCAAGGTTGGCTACACCTTC. It translates to CASSPAKVGYTF. Variable domain in full (rest from reference TRBV2 and TRBJ1-2): EPEVTQTPSHQVTQMGQEVILRCVPISNHLYFYWYRQILGQKVEFLVSFYNNEISEKSEIFDDQFSVERPDGSNFTLKIRSTKLEDSAMYFCASSPAKVGYTFGSGTRLTVV.